The 9 T cell receptor beta chains in this list originate from one sample, sequenced in a study of post-analysis software for immune sequencing data. Study results and caveats: Patients had higher frequencies than controls of roughly 5 TRBV segments, including TRBV5-6, TRBV5-1 and TRBV20-1.

Their cognate antigens are unknown. Libraries were made from TCR beta cDNA, and they carried unique molecular identifiers. TCRdb re-called the PCR reads through MiXCR, storing one row per CDR3 protein. This table holds roughly 650,000 distinct CDR3 sequences, approximately 60% found once. Sequencing used blood. The receptors stem from a girl aged 2-9 years with multiple sclerosis.

This clonotype was seen more than once but under ten times. The gene calls are TRBV12-3 or TRBV12-4 and TRBJ2-1; 8 bases line up with TRBD2. The CDR3 consists of 16 residues. The V segment lost 1 base and the J segment 3 bases; nucleotides outside the gene matches: 5. The CDR3 DNA reads TGTGCCAGCAGTTTAGGGACGGGACTAGTCTACAATGAGCAGTTCTTC. Encoded protein: CASSLGTGLVYNEQFF.

The rearrangement joins TRBV27 to TRBJ2-1; 9 nucleotides align to TRBD2. Germline V gene data show CDR1 as MNHEY and CDR2 as SMNVEV (reference sequence). The CDR3 loop spans 16 amino acids. The V segment lost 0 bases and the J segment 4 bases; nucleotides outside the gene matches: 4. This CDR3 reads CASSLSPAGGYNEQFF. As DNA, the CDR3 is TGTGCCAGCAGTTTATCCCCAGCGGGAGGATACAATGAGCAGTTCTTC.

In the case of this clonotype: The germline gene is not matched at one end of the junction; a read error may be the cause. The chain recombines TRBV7-9 with TRBJ2-6; the D call may be TRBD1 or TRBD2 (5 bases each). Germline-derived CDR1 and CDR2 are SEHNR and FQNEAQ (reference sequence). The CDR3 sequence is 17 residues long. The CDR3 DNA is TGTGCCTGCAGCAAATGGGTAGGGGACGCTGGGGCCAACGTCCTGACTTTC. It codes for CACSKWVGDAGANVLTF.

The rearrangement joins TRBV29-1 to TRBJ2-1; the D is unclear. The CDR3 has 13 residues. Per germline, CDR1 SQVTM and CDR2 ANQGSEA. The ends were cut back, 0 bases at V and 4 bases at J, with 7 bases in the middle. This CDR3 reads CSVEEVGYNEQFF. The CDR3 DNA reads TGCAGCGTTGAAGAGGTAGGGTACAATGAGCAGTTCTTC.

The CDR3 region has the DNA TGTGCCATCAGCCTGACTAGTGGGAGGCCCCATGAGCAGTTCTTC. Its protein is CAISLTSGRPHEQFF. The rearrangement joins TRBV10-3 to TRBJ2-1; possibly TRBD2 for D (6 bases). The CDR3 spans 15 residues. V dropped 6 bases and J dropped 8 bases, with 20 bases sitting between them. Per the germline V gene, CDR1 is ENHRY and CDR2 is SYGVKD.

There are a few counts of this clonotype. CDR3 in DNA: TGTGCCAGCAGCAGAGGAGGACAGGTCTACAATGAGCAGTTCTTC. It codes for CASSRGGQVYNEQFF. The rearrangement joins TRBV7-2 to TRBJ2-1; 7 bases map to TRBD1. The V and J ends lost 5 bases and 3 bases, in that order; junction bases with no gene match: 7. This CDR3 has 15 residues. Germline CDR1 SGHTA, CDR2 FQGNSA.

V usage is TRBV6-5 and J usage is TRBJ2-5; 9 positions agree with TRBD1. The J call may be wrong; the DNA end is better matched by TRBJ2-7. CDR1 and CDR2 from the germline V gene are MNHEY and SVGAGI. The CDR3 spans 12 residues. The CDR3 spells CASRKTGGEQYF. The CDR3 DNA reads as TGTGCCAGCAGAAAGACAGGGGGCGAGCAGTACTTC.

This clonotype was observed a few times. The chain couples TRBV24-1 to TRBJ2-1, with D tentatively TRBD2 (6 bases). The CDR3 has 19 residues. The V end lost 4 bases, the J end lost 0 bases, and 21 bases lay between the germline ends. The germline CDR1 and CDR2 sequences are KGHDR and SFDVKD. CDR3 bases: TGTGCCACCAGTGAGCCCGGGGTAGCGGATACCAGCTCCTACAATGAGCAGTTCTTC. Translation: CATSEPGVADTSSYNEQFF.

The CDR3 sequence: CASSFGTRNEQFF. The CDR3 nucleotides are TGTGCCAGCAGCTTTGGGACTAGAAATGAGCAGTTCTTC. The rearrangement uses TRBV7-3 and TRBJ2-1; 8 bases are shared with TRBD2. With V trimmed by 3 bases and J by 7 bases, 2 bases remained unmatched. This CDR3 region has 13 residues. CDR1 is SGHTA, CDR2 FQGTGA, per germline.